This T cell receptor (beta chain) was recovered during a study of identical twins. Findings of the study overall: Models, which agreed with sharing between unrelated individuals, nonetheless underestimated the out-of-frame TCR alpha sharing seen in monozygotic twins.

The authors used template switching to add a universal primer site and gave cDNA unique molecular identifiers. MiXCR, applied by TCRdb to the 5' RACE reads, yields one record per CDR3 protein. Altogether about 250,000 distinct CDR3 sequences are present, around 15% being singletons, with the ten largest covering 7% to 9%. This clonotype occurred a few times. Its target is unknown. Input material: memory (CD45RO+) T cells sorted from blood. This TCR derives from a woman between 18 and 29 years old in good health.

The DNA for the CDR3 is TGTGCCAGCAGATTCAGCGGGAGGGCATCCGGGGAGCTGTTTTTT. Amino acids: CASRFSGRASGELFF. The genes are TRBV6-1 and TRBJ2-2, with 10 nucleotides matching TRBD2. This CDR3 has 15 residues. Germline V lookup: CDR1 MNHNS, CDR2 SASEGT. J gave up 6 bases and V 6 bases, and 7 bases lay outside the gene matches.